A single sample gave rise to the 11 T cell receptor beta chains below, sequenced in a study of T cells in Graves' hyperthyroidism and ophthalmopathy. The investigators amplified TCR beta CDR3 regions from RNA transcripts. RT-PCR in the first round (using the HTBI primer set) targeted the TCR CDR3. Each CDR3 protein is one row after TCRdb ran MiXCR on the multiplex PCR reads. The data hold 300,000 to 400,000 distinct CDR3 sequences, with 15% to 20% observed a single time. What was sequenced was blood. The source of these receptors is a woman aged 50 to 60 with Graves' hyperthyroidism.

V is TRBV4-1 and J is TRBJ2-7, with D perhaps matching TRBD1 (5 bases). The CDR3 extends over 16 amino acids. Germline V gene lookup returns CDR1 MGHRA and CDR2 YSYEKL. Deletions cut 0 bases from V and 0 bases from J, with 12 bases between. CDR3 DNA sequence: TGCGCCAGCAGCCAAGATGCGGACATGACCTCCTACGAGCAGTACTTC. It yields the protein CASSQDADMTSYEQYF.

This clonotype was picked up many times. For the CDR3, the DNA is TGCAGTGCCACAACTAGCGGGACCACAGATACGCAGTATTTT. Amino acid sequence: CSATTSGTTDTQYF. The chain carries TRBV20-1 and TRBJ2-3, with TRBD2 identical over 10 bases. CDR3 length: 14 residues. The germline V gene has CDR1 DFQATT and CDR2 SNEGSKA (reference sequence). Trimming at V came to 6 bases and at J to 2 bases, leaving 5 bases not matched to a gene.

The table lists this clonotype with a few counts. The V gene is TRBV19, the J gene TRBJ1-6; D unclear. Germline V gene sequence: CDR1 LNHDA, CDR2 SQIVND (reference sequence). V lost 3 bases and J 8 bases, leaving 26 bases between the germline ends. This CDR3 spans 19 amino acids. The CDR3 here is CASSIPAGGRPRYDSPLHF. The CDR3 bases are TGTGCCAGTAGTATTCCCGCCGGAGGCAGACCCAGATACGATTCACCCCTCCACTTT.

This clonotype was recorded at least ten times. The V call is TRBV30, the J call TRBJ1-2; D is possibly TRBD1 (6 bases). Germline V gene sequence: CDR1 GTSNPN, CDR2 SVGIG (reference sequence). Deletions cut 2 bases from V and 2 bases from J, with 9 bases between. The CDR3 is 13 residues long. The CDR3 coding sequence is TGTGCCTGGAGTCTAGGACAGAACTATGGCTACACCTTC. As protein: CAWSLGQNYGYTF.

V and J are TRBV20-1 and TRBJ2-3; 7 positions match TRBD2. From germline, CDR1 is DFQATT and CDR2 SNEGSKA (reference sequence). V was clipped by 5 bases and J by 6 bases; unmatched bases: 8. CDR3 length equals 13 residues. The CDR3 DNA sequence: TGCAGTGCTCGGGGGGTAGCCGCGGATACGCAGTATTTT. It yields the protein CSARGVAADTQYF.

This clonotype appeared a single time. The chain links TRBV7-2 to TRBJ1-1; TRBD1 matches 7 bases. V was clipped by 5 bases and J by 4 bases; unmatched bases: 19. Germline V gives CDR1 SGHTA, CDR2 FQGNSA. The CDR3 is made up of 18 amino acids. This chain's CDR3 is CASSPSPETGFRGTEAFF. In DNA, the CDR3 is TGTGCCAGCAGCCCATCCCCTGAGACAGGGTTTCGGGGCACTGAAGCTTTCTTT. Filled out from reference TRBV7-2 and TRBJ1-1, the complete variable domain reads GAGVSQSPSNKVTEKGKDVELRCDPISGHTALYWYRQSLGQGLEFLIYFQGNSAPDKSGLPSDRFSAERTGGSVSTLTIQRTQQEDSAVYLCASSPSPETGFRGTEAFFGQGTRLTVV.

This clonotype was counted between two and nine times. This chain links TRBV3-1 with TRBJ2-2; 8 bases agree with TRBD1. This CDR3 has 14 residues. Germline CDR1 reads LGHDT; CDR2 reads YNNKEL (reference sequence). With V trimmed by 7 bases and J by 3 bases, 4 bases remained unmatched. CDR3 DNA: TGTGCCAGCAATGGGGGACAGGACACCGGGGAGCTGTTTTTT. It translates to CASNGGQDTGELFF.

This clonotype was seen more than once but under ten times. CDR3 residues: CASIRGTDGNTEAFF. The CDR3 DNA sequence: TGTGCCAGTATTAGGGGGACAGACGGGAACACTGAAGCTTTCTTT. The chain joins TRBV19 to TRBJ1-1, with 7 nucleotides matching TRBD1. Per the germline V gene, CDR1 is LNHDA and CDR2 is SQIVND (reference sequence). The CDR3 runs to 15 residues. Trimming removed 7 bases from V and 1 base from J; junction bases left unmatched: 9.

The CDR3 spells CASSQGYVNTEAFF. As DNA, the CDR3 is TGTGCCAGCAGTCAGGGGTATGTGAACACTGAAGCTTTCTTT. The chain joins TRBV27 to TRBJ1-1, with D maybe TRBD1 (6 bases). Trimming removed 5 bases from V and 0 bases from J, with 10 bases in between. The CDR3 loop spans 14 amino acids. CDR1 is MNHEY and CDR2 is SMNVEV in the germline V gene (reference sequence).

CDR3 protein: CASSFGTGRETQYF. CDR3 sequence (DNA): TGCGCCAGCAGCTTTGGGACAGGGCGAGAGACCCAGTACTTC. The chain is built from TRBV5-1 and TRBJ2-5, with 9 bases aligning to TRBD1. Germline CDR1 reads SGHRS; CDR2 reads YFSETQ. V lost 2 bases to trimming and J lost 4 bases; unmatched junction nucleotides: 3. CDR3 size: 14 residues.

As regards this clonotype: A junction boundary mismatches the germline segment, possibly from a read error. The V gene is TRBV19, the J gene TRBJ2-2; D assignment may be TRBD1 or TRBD2 (5 bases each). Germline V CDR1 and CDR2: LNHDA, SQIVND (reference sequence). CDR3 length: 16 residues. The CDR3 reads CASSVRDPKGPGEPFF. CDR3 nucleotide sequence: TGTGCCAGTAGTGTCCGGGACCCCAAGGGACCCGGGGAGCCGTTTTTT.